Below are 11 T cell receptor beta chains sequenced from a single sample in a study of Graves' ophthalmopathy and Graves' hyperthyroidism. Using RNA transcripts, the TCR beta CDR3 regions were amplified. RT-PCR in the first round used HTBI primers; a second-round multiplex PCR followed. TCRdb reprocessed the multiplex PCR reads via MiXCR and lists one record per CDR3 protein. The sample holds a few hundred thousand distinct CDR3 sequences, about 18% seen once. Material: peripheral blood. These receptors originate from an adult woman with stable Graves' hyperthyroidism.

This clonotype was recorded at least ten times. The CDR3 DNA reads TGTGCCGCAGGGGGTACGATCCTTGGCTACACCTTC. Translating it yields CAAGGTILGYTF. The rearrangement uses TRBV27 and TRBJ1-2; TRBD1 agrees at 7 bases. V lost 11 bases and J lost 7; bases outside the gene matches: 10. This CDR3 has 12 amino acids. Germline CDR1 and CDR2: MNHEY and SMNVEV (reference sequence).

This clonotype was found a few times. This rearrangement joins TRBV7-2 to TRBJ1-5; D remains ambiguous. CDR1 SGHTA and CDR2 FQGNSA come from the germline V gene. V was shortened by 1 base and J by 11 bases, with 15 bases between the two germline ends. The CDR3 contains 14 residues. The CDR3 bases are TGTGCCAGCAGCTTAGGGAGGGCGGGCCTAGCCCAGCATTTT. This gives the protein CASSLGRAGLAQHF. Looking up the rest from reference TRBV7-2 and TRBJ1-5 gives the full variable domain: GAGVSQSPSNKVTEKGKDVELRCDPISGHTALYWYRQSLGQGLEFLIYFQGNSAPDKSGLPSDRFSAERTGGSVSTLTIQRTQQEDSAVYLCASSLGRAGLAQHFGDGTRLSIL.

This clonotype was found many times. The gene calls are TRBV7-9 and TRBJ2-3; 7 bases map to TRBD1. Unmatched junction bases numbered 2, after V lost 3 bases and J lost 8 bases. The V gene's germline CDR1 is SEHNR and CDR2 FQNEAQ (reference sequence). The CDR3 is 12 amino acids. In DNA form, the CDR3 reads TGTGCCAGCAGCTTTCCAGGGGGTACGCAGTATTTT. Its translation: CASSFPGGTQYF.

There are many counts of this clonotype. The rearrangement links TRBV7-2 to TRBJ2-5, with a possible D match to TRBD1 (5 bases). Trimming removed 1 base at V and 2 bases at J, with 17 bases between. The germline V gene has CDR1 SGHTA and CDR2 FQGNSA. This CDR3 contains 17 residues. In DNA form, the CDR3 reads TGTGCCAGCAGCTTAGGACGTCGGACACCAAGACAAGAGACCCAGTACTTC. It yields the protein CASSLGRRTPRQETQYF.

This clonotype appeared many times. The V call is TRBV4-1, the J call TRBJ1-2; no definite D call. Germline CDR1 is MGHRA and CDR2 is YSYEKL. V lost 0 bases, J lost 3 bases, and 8 bases lay in between. This CDR3 is built from 14 residues. The CDR3 sequence is CASSQDLAYYGYTF. The CDR3 nucleotides read TGCGCCAGCAGCCAAGATCTGGCATACTATGGCTACACCTTC.

This clonotype was seen ten or more times. This chain connects TRBV28 to TRBJ2-5; TRBD2 matches 7 bases. The CDR3 sequence is 17 residues long. The J segment lost 0 bases and the V segment lost 6 bases, leaving 13 bases of the junction unmatched. The germline gives CDR1 MDHEN, CDR2 SYDVKM. The chain's CDR3 is CASSGASGGVYQETQYF. The CDR3 nucleotides are TGTGCCAGCAGCGGGGCTAGCGGAGGGGTGTACCAAGAGACCCAGTACTTC.

In its sample, this clonotype was seen many times. Written as DNA, the CDR3 is TGTGCCAGCAGGATTAACACCGGGGAGCTGTTTTTT. As protein: CASRINTGELFF. The chain carries TRBV12-3 or TRBV12-4 and TRBJ2-2; no definite D call. The CDR3 sequence is 12 residues long. Deletions cut 6 bases from V and 2 bases from J, with 4 bases between.

Regarding this clonotype: As the CDR3 is not closed by the conserved phenylalanine or tryptophan, this likely results from a read error. The gene calls are TRBV18 and TRBJ1-2; 11 nucleotides align to TRBD1. The junction had 4 bases not matched to a gene; V was cut back by 4 bases and J by 6 bases. CDR1 KGHSH and CDR2 LQKENI come from the germline V gene. The CDR3 runs 14 residues. DNA for the CDR3: TGTGCCAGCTCACTGGACAGGGGGCTTCATGGCTACACCCTC. Translated, it gives CASSLDRGLHGYTL.

The chain recombines TRBV28 with TRBJ2-5, with 10 bases that match TRBD2. CDR1 is MDHEN and CDR2 is SYDVKM in the germline V gene. The CDR3 sequence is 17 residues long. V lost 7 bases to trimming and J lost 4 bases; unmatched junction nucleotides: 15. This CDR3 reads CASNLAGVSRDGETQYF. The CDR3 DNA is TGTGCCAGCAACCTAGCGGGAGTTTCTAGGGATGGAGAGACCCAGTACTTC.

Here the CDR3 reads CSVEVQGGGGYTF. The CDR3 nucleotides read TGCAGCGTTGAAGTACAGGGAGGAGGTGGCTACACCTTC. The chain joins TRBV29-1 to TRBJ1-2, with a tentative D call TRBD1 (6 bases). CDR1 is SQVTM and CDR2 is ANQGSEA in the germline V gene. The CDR3 loop spans 13 amino acids. The V gene lost 1 base and the J gene lost 7 bases, with 13 bases spanning the gap.

This clonotype has a count of ten or more. The V gene is TRBV15, the J gene TRBJ2-3; no firm D call. The CDR3 has 12 residues. V was pared by 1 base and J by 3 bases, with 2 bases between. Germline V gene lookup returns CDR1 LNHNV and CDR2 YYDKDF (reference sequence). CDR3 amino acids: CATSRVTDTQYF. The CDR3 nucleotides read TGTGCCACCAGCAGAGTAACAGATACGCAGTATTTT.